A selection of T cell receptor beta chains follows, all from one sample in a study of T cell changes during pregnancy in multiple sclerosis. Sequencing used immunoSEQ multiplex PCR; TCRdb keeps in-frame clones, though not all of them. The table has about 40,000 clones, 80% to 90% seen once. Sequenced here: peripheral blood, sampled in the first trimester of pregnancy. The receptor set was obtained from a female donor in good health, enrolled as a control in a pregnancy study. Both conserved end residues are part of each CDR3. The D gene is left open where the match is weak. Where a row states a size, it is once, few, many or the class of an expanded clone; other rows omit it.

D gene,clone size,J gene,V gene,CDR3 DNA,CDR3 protein
-,-,TRBJ2-7,TRBV5-5,TGTGCCAGCACCAGGACCTACGAGCAGTACTTC,CASTRTYEQYF
TRBD1,-,TRBJ2-1,TRBV7-9,TGTGCCAGCAGATATACAGGGGGGCCCTACAATGAGCAGTTCTTC,CASRYTGGPYNEQFF
-,-,TRBJ2-3,TRBV20-1,TGCAGTACGATAGAGGATACGCAGTATTTT,CSTIEDTQYF
-,-,TRBJ2-7,TRBV4-2,TGTGCCAGCAGCCAAGATTACTACTCCTACGAGCAGTACTTC,CASSQDYYSYEQYF
-,-,TRBJ2-5,TRBV7-2,TGTGCCAGCAGCTTAGCGACGGGGAGAGAGACCCAGTACTTC,CASSLATGRETQYF
TRBD1,few,TRBJ1-1,TRBV13,TGTGCCAGCAGCCTAGAAGGGACAGGGGACACTGAAGCTTTCTTT,CASSLEGTGDTEAFF
-,-,TRBJ1-4,TRBV28,TGTGCCAGCAGAGCCGTTAATGAAAAACTGTTTTTT,CASRAVNEKLFF
-,-,TRBJ2-1,TRBV7-2,TGTGCCAGCAGCCATCCGCCGGGACTCCCAACCCGTCACAATGAGCAGTTCTTC,CASSHPPGLPTRHNEQFF
-,-,TRBJ2-2,TRBV5-5,TGTGCCAGCAGCTCCGGGTCTCTCACCGGGGAGCTGTTTTTT,CASSSGSLTGELFF
TRBD2,-,TRBJ2-1,TRBV7-2,TGTGCCAGCAGCCTCTGGCCTAGCGGCTACAATGAGCAGTTCTTC,CASSLWPSGYNEQFF
-,-,TRBJ1-5,TRBV4-2,TGTGCCAGCAGCCAGGACTTTACAGGGCCCCATCAGCCCCAGCATTTT,CASSQDFTGPHQPQHF
-,-,TRBJ1-1,TRBV30,TGTGCCTGGAGTTTCTCAAGACGGAGTCCGAACACTGAAGCTTTCTTT,CAWSFSRRSPNTEAFF
-,-,TRBJ1-1,TRBV10-2,TGCGCCAGCTCCGAGAGGGGGGGGAACGGGATGCGGACTGAAGCTTTCTTT,CASSERGGNGMRTEAFF
-,once,TRBJ2-1,TRBV6-5,TGTGCCAGCAGTTACGGGCATGAGTTTGAGCAGTTCTTC,CASSYGHEFEQFF
-,-,TRBJ2-1,TRBV7-9,TGTGCCAGCAGCGCCCGGGCCGCGGCGGGTCGGTACAATGAGCAGTTCTTC,CASSARAAAGRYNEQFF
-,-,TRBJ2-1,TRBV27,TGTGCCAGCAGTTTCCCCACGGGGACATACAATGAGCAGTTCTTC,CASSFPTGTYNEQFF
TRBD1,once,TRBJ1-5,TRBV7-9,TGTGCCAGCAGCTCCCCAGGGGGGTCCTATCAGCCCCAGCATTTT,CASSSPGGSYQPQHF
TRBD1,-,TRBJ2-7,TRBV7-7,TGTGCTAGCAGCTTAGAGGGGACAGCAGAGCAGTACTTC,CASSLEGTAEQYF
TRBD1,-,TRBJ2-1,TRBV5-6,TGTGCCAGCAGCTTTCGACAGGGGGCCTACAATGAGCAGTTCTTC,CASSFRQGAYNEQFF
TRBD2,-,TRBJ2-3,TRBV6-4,TGTGCCAGCAGCGTCGATAGCGGGAGGGCCACAGATACGCAGTATTTT,CASSVDSGRATDTQYF
TRBD1,-,TRBJ1-1,TRBV9,TGTGCCAGCAGCGCTCGGACAGGGGTTGGCACTGAAGCTTTCTTT,CASSARTGVGTEAFF
-,-,TRBJ2-7,TRBV2,TGTGCCAGCAAGACGGCAGGCTTTACCTACGAGCAGTACTTC,CASKTAGFTYEQYF
-,-,TRBJ1-2,TRBV5-6,TGTGCCAGCAGCTGGGCGGGCGCGGGGGGCTACACCTTC,CASSWAGAGGYTF
-,-,TRBJ1-5,TRBV19,TGTGCCAGTAGTATTAACAGGGCATATAGCAATCAGCCCCAGCATTTT,CASSINRAYSNQPQHF
TRBD1,-,TRBJ2-5,TRBV9,TGTGCCAGCAGCGTAGACAGGGGGCTAAGGGAGACCCAGTACTTC,CASSVDRGLRETQYF
-,-,TRBJ1-1,TRBV7-8,TGTGCCAGCAGCCACGACTTAGGGGGATCTAACACTGAAGCTTTCTTT,CASSHDLGGSNTEAFF
-,-,TRBJ2-7,TRBV4-1,TGCGCCAGCAGCCTATTACTAGCCCCCTACGAGCAGTACTTC,CASSLLLAPYEQYF
-,-,TRBJ2-1,TRBV5-4,TGTGCCAGCAGCCCGGTGGGGCTGCTACCTTACAATGAGCAGTTCTTC,CASSPVGLLPYNEQFF
-,-,TRBJ1-6,TRBV4-3,TGCGCCAGCAGCCAAGAATCAGGGCCCCAGGGACCCCTCCACTTT,CASSQESGPQGPLHF
TRBD1,-,TRBJ2-7,TRBV19,TGTGCCAGTAGTTTCGGACAGGACTCAACCTACGAGCAGTACTTC,CASSFGQDSTYEQYF
-,-,TRBJ2-7,TRBV28,TGTGCCAGCAGACCCGGGGCGGGGTCGTACGAGCAGTACTTC,CASRPGAGSYEQYF
TRBD2,-,TRBJ2-3,TRBV7-2,TGTGCCAGCAGCCTCTCGCTAGCGGGGGGCTACGATACGCAGTATTTT,CASSLSLAGGYDTQYF
TRBD2,-,TRBJ2-7,TRBV27,TGTGCCAGCAGCTTTTACCCCGGGACTAGCGGGAGGGCCTACGAGCAGTACTTC,CASSFYPGTSGRAYEQYF
-,-,TRBJ2-2,TRBV6-5,TGTGCCAGCAGTTACTCGGGGGCTGGCACCGGGGAGCTGTTTTTT,CASSYSGAGTGELFF
-,-,TRBJ2-2,TRBV6-1,TGTGCCAGCAGTGAACCTTTGGCCAGGGGTCGCACCGGGGAGCTGTTTTTT,CASSEPLARGRTGELFF
TRBD1,-,TRBJ2-7,TRBV4-1,TGCGCCAGCAGCCAAGACGCAGGGGGCATGAAGTACTTC,CASSQDAGGMKYF
-,-,TRBJ2-3,TRBV10-1,TGCGCCAGCAGTGAGGGTAGCGGATGGTGGGATACGCAGTATTTT,CASSEGSGWWDTQYF
-,-,TRBJ2-1,TRBV5-6,TGTGCCAGCAGCTTGGACTCGGGATGGAATGAGCAGTTCTTC,CASSLDSGWNEQFF
-,-,TRBJ1-1,TRBV29-1,TGCAGCGTTTACCCGGACCAGGGTGAAGCTTTCTTT,CSVYPDQGEAFF
TRBD2,-,TRBJ2-1,TRBV6-4,TGTGCCAGCAGTGATGGACTAGCGGGAGACAATGAGCAGTTCTTC,CASSDGLAGDNEQFF